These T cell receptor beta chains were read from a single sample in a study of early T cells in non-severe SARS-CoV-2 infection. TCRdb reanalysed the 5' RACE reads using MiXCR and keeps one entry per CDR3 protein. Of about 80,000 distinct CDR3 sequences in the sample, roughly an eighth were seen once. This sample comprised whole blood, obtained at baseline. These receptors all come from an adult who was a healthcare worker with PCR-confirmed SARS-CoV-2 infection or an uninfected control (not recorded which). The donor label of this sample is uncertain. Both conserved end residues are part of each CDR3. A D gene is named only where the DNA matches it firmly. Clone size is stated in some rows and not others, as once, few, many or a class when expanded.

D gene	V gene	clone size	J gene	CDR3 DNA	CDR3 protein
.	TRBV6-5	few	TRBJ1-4	TGTGCCAGCAGTTCGACAGCGTATAATGAAAAACTGTTTTTT	CASSSTAYNEKLFF
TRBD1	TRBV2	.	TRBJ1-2	TGTGCCAGCAGTGAGGGACAGGGGAAAGCTAACTATGGCTACACCTTC	CASSEGQGKANYGYTF
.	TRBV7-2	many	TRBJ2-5	TGTGCCAGCTCGAGGGGGGGTCAAGAGACCCAGTACTTC	CASSRGGQETQYF
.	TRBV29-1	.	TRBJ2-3	TGCAGCGTACTATACGGAGATACGCAGTATTTT	CSVLYGDTQYF
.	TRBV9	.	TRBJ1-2	TGTGCCAGTAATGTACAGGGAATTGAGGGAAATGGCTACACCTTC	CASNVQGIEGNGYTF
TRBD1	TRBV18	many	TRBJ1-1	TGTGCCAGCTCACTCAAGACAGGGGGCGAGGCGTACACTGAAGCTTTCTTT	CASSLKTGGEAYTEAFF
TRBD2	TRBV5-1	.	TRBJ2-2	TGCGCCAGCAGAATGACTAGCGGGGGGTCTAAAAACACCGGGGAGCTGTTTTTT	CASRMTSGGSKNTGELFF
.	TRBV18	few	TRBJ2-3	TGTGCCAGCTCTCACGGGCAAGATACGCAGTATTTT	CASSHGQDTQYF
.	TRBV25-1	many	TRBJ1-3	TGTGCCAGCAGTTCCACCGCCTCCTCTGGAAACACCATATATTTT	CASSSTASSGNTIYF
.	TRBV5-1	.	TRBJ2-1	TGCGTCAGCAGCACTCAAGATGAGCAGTTCTTC	CVSSTQDEQFF
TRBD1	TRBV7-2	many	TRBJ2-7	TGTGCCAGCAGCTTAGTGGGACAGAAGTTCAAGCAGTACTTC	CASSLVGQKFKQYF
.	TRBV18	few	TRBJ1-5	TGTGCCAGCTCACCGCCGAATGATACGAGCAATCAGCCCCAGCATTTT	CASSPPNDTSNQPQHF
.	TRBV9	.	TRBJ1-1	TGTGCCAGCAGCGCTGGGGGTAAGAACACTGAAGCTTTCTTT	CASSAGGKNTEAFF
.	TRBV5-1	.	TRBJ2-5	TGCGCCAGCAGCTTAATCCGGGGATCTCAAGAGACCCAGTACTTC	CASSLIRGSQETQYF
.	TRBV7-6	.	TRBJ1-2	TGTGCCAGCAGCTTAGCTGTGGAGGGTGGCTATGGCTACACCTTC	CASSLAVEGGYGYTF
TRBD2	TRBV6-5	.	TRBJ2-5	TGTGCCAGCAGTTACGCGGGAGGATACCAAGAGACCCAGTACTTC	CASSYAGGYQETQYF
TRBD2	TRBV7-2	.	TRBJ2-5	TGTGCCAGCAGCCCCCAAGCGGGGACCCAAGAGACCCAGTACTTC	CASSPQAGTQETQYF
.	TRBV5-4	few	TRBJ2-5	TGTGCCAGCAGCCCCCGCAGGGAAGAGACCCAGTACTTC	CASSPRREETQYF
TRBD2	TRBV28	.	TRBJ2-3	TGTGCCAGCACATGTAGCGGGAGAGGGAGGGCGCAGTATTTT	CASTCSGRGRAQYF
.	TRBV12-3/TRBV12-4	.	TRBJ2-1	TGTGCCAGCACCCTCGGGCAGGCGAGGAATGAGCAGTTCTTC	CASTLGQARNEQFF
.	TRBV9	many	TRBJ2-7	TGTGCCAGCAGCCGACTTGGGGGGGGGCCCACCTACGAGCAGTACTTC	CASSRLGGGPTYEQYF
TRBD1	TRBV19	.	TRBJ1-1	TGTGCCAGTAGTGGTCAGGGGACGCCTTCAGGGGGCGACACTGAAGCTTTCTTT	CASSGQGTPSGGDTEAFF
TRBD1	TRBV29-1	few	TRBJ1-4	TGCAGCGTTGCCCGACAGGGGGCCGGTGAAAAACTGTTTTTT	CSVARQGAGEKLFF
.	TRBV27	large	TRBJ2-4	TGTGCCAGCAGTTCAATAACAGGGTTGGCCAAAAACATTCAGTACTTC	CASSSITGLAKNIQYF
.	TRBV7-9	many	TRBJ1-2	TGTGCCAGCAGCTTAGCGTCGGTCCATGGCTACACCTTC	CASSLASVHGYTF
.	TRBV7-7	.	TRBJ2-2	TGTGCCAGCAGCTTAGAGGGTACCGGGGAGCTGTTTTTT	CASSLEGTGELFF
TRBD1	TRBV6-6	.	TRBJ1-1	TGTGCCGGAAAACAGGGGGCCCGAAACACTGAAGCTTTCTTT	CAGKQGARNTEAFF
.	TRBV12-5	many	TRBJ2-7	TGTGCTAGTGGAAGTGCAGGGCGGCAGTACTTC	CASGSAGRQYF
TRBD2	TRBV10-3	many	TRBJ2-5	TGTGCCACCGGGACTAGCGGGCGGGTCGTCGGAGAGACCCAGTACTTC	CATGTSGRVVGETQYF
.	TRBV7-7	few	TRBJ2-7	TGTGCCAGCAGCTTAACACCCTCCTACGAGCAGTACTTC	CASSLTPSYEQYF
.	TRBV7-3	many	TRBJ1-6	TGTGCCAGCAGCGGAACGACAGAAGGAGCACCCCTCCACTTT	CASSGTTEGAPLHF
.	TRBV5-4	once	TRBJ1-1	TGTGCCAGCAGCTTATGGGACTCGGGAAAAGCTTTCTTT	CASSLWDSGKAFF